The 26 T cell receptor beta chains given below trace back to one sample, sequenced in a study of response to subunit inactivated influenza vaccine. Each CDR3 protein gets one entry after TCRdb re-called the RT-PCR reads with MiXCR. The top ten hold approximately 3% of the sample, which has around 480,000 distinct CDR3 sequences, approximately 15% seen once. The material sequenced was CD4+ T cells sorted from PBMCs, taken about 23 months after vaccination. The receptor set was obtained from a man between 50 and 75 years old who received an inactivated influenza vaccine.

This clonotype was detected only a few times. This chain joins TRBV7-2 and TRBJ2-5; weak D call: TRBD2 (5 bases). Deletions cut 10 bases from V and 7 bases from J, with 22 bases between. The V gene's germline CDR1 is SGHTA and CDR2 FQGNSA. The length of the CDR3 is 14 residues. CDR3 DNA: TGTGCCACCAGAAAAACCGGACTGTTGGGGACCCAGTACTTC. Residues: CATRKTGLLGTQYF.

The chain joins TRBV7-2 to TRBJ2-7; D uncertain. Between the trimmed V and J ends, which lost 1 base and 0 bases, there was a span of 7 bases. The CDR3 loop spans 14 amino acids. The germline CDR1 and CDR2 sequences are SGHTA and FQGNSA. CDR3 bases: TGTGCCAGCAGCTTAGTGAAGGCCTCCTACGAGCAGTACTTC. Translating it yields CASSLVKASYEQYF.

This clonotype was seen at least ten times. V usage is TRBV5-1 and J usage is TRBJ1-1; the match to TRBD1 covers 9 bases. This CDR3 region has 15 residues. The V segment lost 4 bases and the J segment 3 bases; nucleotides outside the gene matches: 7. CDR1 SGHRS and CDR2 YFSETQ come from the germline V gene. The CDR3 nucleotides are TGCGCCAGCAGCGCGACTGGGACAGGGCACACTGAAGCTTTCTTT. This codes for CASSATGTGHTEAFF.

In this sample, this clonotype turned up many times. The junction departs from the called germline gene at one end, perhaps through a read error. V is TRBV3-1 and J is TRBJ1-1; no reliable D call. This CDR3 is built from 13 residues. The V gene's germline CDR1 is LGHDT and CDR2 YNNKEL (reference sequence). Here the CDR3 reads CASSRRGNTEAFF. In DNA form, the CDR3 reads TGCGCCAGCAGCCGGCGCGGGAACACTGAAGCTTTCTTT.

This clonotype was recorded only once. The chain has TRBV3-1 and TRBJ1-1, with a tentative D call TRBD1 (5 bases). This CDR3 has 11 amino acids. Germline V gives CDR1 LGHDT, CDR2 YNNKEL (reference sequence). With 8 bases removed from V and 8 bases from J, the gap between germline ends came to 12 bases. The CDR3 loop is CASQGEGEAFF. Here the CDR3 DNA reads TGTGCCAGCCAGGGAGAGGGGGAAGCTTTCTTT.

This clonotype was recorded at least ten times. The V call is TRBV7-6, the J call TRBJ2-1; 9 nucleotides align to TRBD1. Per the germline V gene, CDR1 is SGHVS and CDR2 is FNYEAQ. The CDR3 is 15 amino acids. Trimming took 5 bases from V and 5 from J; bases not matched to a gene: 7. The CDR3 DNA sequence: TGTGCCAGCAGCCTGGGACAGGGATCGAACAATGAGCAGTTCTTC. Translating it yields CASSLGQGSNNEQFF.

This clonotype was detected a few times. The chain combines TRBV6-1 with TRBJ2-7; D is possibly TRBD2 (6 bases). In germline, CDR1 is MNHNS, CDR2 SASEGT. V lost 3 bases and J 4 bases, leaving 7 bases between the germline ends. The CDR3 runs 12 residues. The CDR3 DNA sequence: TGTGCCAGCAGTGACGGGGGTTACGAGCAGTACTTC. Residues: CASSDGGYEQYF.

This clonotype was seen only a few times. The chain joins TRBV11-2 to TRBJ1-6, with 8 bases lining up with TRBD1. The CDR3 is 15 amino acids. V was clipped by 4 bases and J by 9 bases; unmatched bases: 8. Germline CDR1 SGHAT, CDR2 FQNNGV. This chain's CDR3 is CASSSQYTGGSPLHF. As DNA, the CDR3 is TGTGCCAGCAGCTCGCAATATACAGGGGGTTCACCCCTCCACTTT.

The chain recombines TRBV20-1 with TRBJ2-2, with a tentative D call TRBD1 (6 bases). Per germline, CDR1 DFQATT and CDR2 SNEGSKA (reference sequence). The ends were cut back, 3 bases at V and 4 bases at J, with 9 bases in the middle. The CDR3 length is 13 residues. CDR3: CSASGQRTGELFF. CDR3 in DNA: TGCAGTGCTAGCGGACAGCGCACCGGGGAGCTGTTTTTT.

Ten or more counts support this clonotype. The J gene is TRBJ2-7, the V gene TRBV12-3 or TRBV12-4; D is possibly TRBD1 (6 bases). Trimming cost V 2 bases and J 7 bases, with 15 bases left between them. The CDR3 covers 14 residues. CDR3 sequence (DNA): TGTGCCAGCAGTTTAAGTCAGGGGAAGGAAGAGCAGTACTTC. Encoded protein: CASSLSQGKEEQYF.

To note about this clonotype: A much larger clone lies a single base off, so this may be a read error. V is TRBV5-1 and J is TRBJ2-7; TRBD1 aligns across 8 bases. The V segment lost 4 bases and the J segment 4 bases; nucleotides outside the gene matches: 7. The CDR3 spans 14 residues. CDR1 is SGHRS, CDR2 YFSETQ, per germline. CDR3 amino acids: CASSHPGQVYEQYF. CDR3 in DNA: TGCGCCAGCAGCCATCCGGGACAGGTTTACGAGCAGTACTTC.

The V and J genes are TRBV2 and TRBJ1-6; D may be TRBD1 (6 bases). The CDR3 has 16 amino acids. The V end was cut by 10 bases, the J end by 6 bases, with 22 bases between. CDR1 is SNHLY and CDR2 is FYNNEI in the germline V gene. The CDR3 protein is CAITRLRGAGNSPLHF. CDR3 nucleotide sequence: TGTGCCATCACCCGATTGAGGGGGGCGGGTAATTCACCCCTCCACTTT.

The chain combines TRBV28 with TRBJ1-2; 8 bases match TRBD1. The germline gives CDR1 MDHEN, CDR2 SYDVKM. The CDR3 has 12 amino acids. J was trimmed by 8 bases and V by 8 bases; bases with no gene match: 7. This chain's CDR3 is CASLKDRDGYTF. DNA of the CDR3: TGTGCCAGCCTTAAGGACAGGGACGGCTACACCTTC.

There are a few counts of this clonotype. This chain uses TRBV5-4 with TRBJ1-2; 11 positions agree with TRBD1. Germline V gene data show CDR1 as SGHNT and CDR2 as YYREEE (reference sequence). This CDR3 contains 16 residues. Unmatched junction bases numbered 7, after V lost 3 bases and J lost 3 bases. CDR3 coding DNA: TGTGCCAGCAGCTGGGACAGGGGGATGTCGGACTATGGCTACACCTTC. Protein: CASSWDRGMSDYGYTF. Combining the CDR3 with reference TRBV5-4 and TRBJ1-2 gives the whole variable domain ETGVTQSPTHLIKTRGQQVTLRCSSQSGHNTVSWYQQALGQGPQFIFQYYREEENGRGNFPPRFSGLQFPNYSSELNVNALELDDSALYLCASSWDRGMSDYGYTFGSGTRLTVV.

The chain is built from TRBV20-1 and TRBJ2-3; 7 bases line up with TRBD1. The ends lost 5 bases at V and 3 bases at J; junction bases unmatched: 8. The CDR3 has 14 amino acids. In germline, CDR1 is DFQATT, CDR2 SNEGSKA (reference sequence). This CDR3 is CSAPSRGSTDTQYF. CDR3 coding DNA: TGCAGTGCTCCCTCCAGGGGGTCTACAGATACGCAGTATTTT.

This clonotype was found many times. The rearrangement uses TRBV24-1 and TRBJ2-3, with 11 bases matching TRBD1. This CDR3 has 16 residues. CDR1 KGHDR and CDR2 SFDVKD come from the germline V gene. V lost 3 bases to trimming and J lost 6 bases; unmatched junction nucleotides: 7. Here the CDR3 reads CATSDAAGTGGDTQYF. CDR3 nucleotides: TGTGCCACCAGTGATGCGGCCGGGACAGGGGGGGATACGCAGTATTTT.

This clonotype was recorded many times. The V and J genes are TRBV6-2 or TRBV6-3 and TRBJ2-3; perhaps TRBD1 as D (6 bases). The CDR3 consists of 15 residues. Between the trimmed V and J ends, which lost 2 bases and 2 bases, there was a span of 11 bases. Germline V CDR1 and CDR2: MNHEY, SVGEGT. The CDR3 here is CASSYPRGPTDTQYF. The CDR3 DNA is TGTGCCAGCAGTTACCCCAGGGGCCCCACAGATACGCAGTATTTT.

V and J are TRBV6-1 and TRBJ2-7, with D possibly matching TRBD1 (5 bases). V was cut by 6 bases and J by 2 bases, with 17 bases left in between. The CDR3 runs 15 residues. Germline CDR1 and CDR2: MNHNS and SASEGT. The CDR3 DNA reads TGTGCCAGCAGCCCTACAGGAGATAGGCCCTACGAGCAGTACTTC. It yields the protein CASSPTGDRPYEQYF.

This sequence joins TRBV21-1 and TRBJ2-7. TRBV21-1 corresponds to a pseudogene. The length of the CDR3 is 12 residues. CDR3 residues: CASSKDGVAQYF. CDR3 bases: TGTGCCAGCAGCAAAGATGGGGTTGCGCAGTACTTC.

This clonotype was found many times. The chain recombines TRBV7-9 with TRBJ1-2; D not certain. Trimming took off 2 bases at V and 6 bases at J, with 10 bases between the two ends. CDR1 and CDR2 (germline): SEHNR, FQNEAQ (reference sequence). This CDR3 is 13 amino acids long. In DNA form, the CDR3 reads TGTGCCAGCAGCTTACCTGGACGGGATGGCTACACCTTC. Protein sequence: CASSLPGRDGYTF. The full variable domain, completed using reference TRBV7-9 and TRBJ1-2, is DTGVSQNPRHKITKRGQNVTFRCDPISEHNRLYWYRQTLGQGPEFLTYFQNEAQLEKSRLLSDRFSAERPKGSFSTLEIQRTEQGDSAMYLCASSLPGRDGYTFGSGTRLTVV.

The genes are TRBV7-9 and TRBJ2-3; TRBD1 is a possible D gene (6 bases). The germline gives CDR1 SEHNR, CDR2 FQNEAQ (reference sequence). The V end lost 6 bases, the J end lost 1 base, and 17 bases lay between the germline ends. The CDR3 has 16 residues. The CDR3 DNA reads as TGTGCCAGCAGTCCCGGAACAGGGATGGGCACAGATACGCAGTATTTT. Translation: CASSPGTGMGTDTQYF. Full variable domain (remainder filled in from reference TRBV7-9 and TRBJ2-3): DTGVSQNPRHKITKRGQNVTFRCDPISEHNRLYWYRQTLGQGPEFLTYFQNEAQLEKSRLLSDRFSAERPKGSFSTLEIQRTEQGDSAMYLCASSPGTGMGTDTQYFGPGTRLTVL.

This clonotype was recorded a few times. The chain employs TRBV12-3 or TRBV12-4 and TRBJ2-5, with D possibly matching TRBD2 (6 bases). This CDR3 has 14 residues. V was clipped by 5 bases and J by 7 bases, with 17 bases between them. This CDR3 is CASSPGGGLATQYF. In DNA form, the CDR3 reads TGTGCCAGCAGTCCGGGTGGAGGGCTCGCGACCCAGTACTTC.

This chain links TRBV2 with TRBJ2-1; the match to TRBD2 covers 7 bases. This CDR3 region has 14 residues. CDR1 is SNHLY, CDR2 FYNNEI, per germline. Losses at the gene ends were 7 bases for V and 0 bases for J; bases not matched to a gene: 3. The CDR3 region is CASTSGSSYNEQFF. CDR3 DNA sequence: TGTGCCAGCACTAGCGGAAGCTCCTACAATGAGCAGTTCTTC.

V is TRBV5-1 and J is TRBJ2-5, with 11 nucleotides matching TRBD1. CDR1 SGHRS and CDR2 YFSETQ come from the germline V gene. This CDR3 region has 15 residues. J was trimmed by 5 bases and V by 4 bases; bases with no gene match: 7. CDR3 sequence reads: CASSERTGGGETQYF. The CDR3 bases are TGCGCCAGCAGCGAGAGGACAGGGGGCGGTGAGACCCAGTACTTC.

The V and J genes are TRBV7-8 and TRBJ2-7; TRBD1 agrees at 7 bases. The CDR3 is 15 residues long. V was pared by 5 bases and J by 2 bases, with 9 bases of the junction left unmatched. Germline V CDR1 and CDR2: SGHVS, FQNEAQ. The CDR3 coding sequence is TGTGCCAGCAGCCAGGGGACAGCTACTACCTACGAGCAGTACTTC. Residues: CASSQGTATTYEQYF.

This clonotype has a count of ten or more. CDR3 residues: CASSGSALQGTGELFF. The CDR3, as DNA: TGCGCCAGCAGTGGTTCGGCACTCCAAGGAACCGGGGAGCTGTTTTTT. V and J are TRBV10-2 and TRBJ2-2, with D uncertain. This CDR3 is built from 16 residues. The V gene's germline CDR1 is WSHSY and CDR2 SAAADI. Trimming shortened V by 4 bases and J by 5 bases, and 17 bases separated the two germline ends.